A selection of T cell receptor beta chains follows, all from one sample in a study of tumour-infiltrating T cells in Burkitt lymphoma. Data came from immunoSEQ multiplex PCR; TCRdb stores just in-frame clones and leaves some out. The sample includes some 2,500 clones, 88% seen only once; the top ten take roughly 20%. Sequencing used tumor tissue. These receptors were taken from a human donor with diffuse large B-cell lymphoma. CDR3s include the opening cysteine and the closing phenylalanine or tryptophan. A D gene is named only where the DNA matches it firmly. Only some rows state a clone size, as once, few, many or a class for expanded clones.

v_gene	j_gene	abundance	d_gene	CDR3nt	CDR3aa
TRBV6-5	TRBJ2-1	-	-	TGTGCCAGCAGTTACTCTGGGGACGATGAGCAGTTCTTC	CASSYSGDDEQFF
TRBV5-1	TRBJ1-3	few	TRBD1	TGCGCCAGCAGCTCCCGGACAGGCCTGCGCTCTGGAAACACCATATATTTT	CASSSRTGLRSGNTIYF
TRBV28	TRBJ1-5	-	-	TGTGCCAGCAGCATGACGGACGGAACGTGGCCCCAGCATTTT	CASSMTDGTWPQHF
TRBV19	TRBJ2-7	-	TRBD1	TGTGCCAGTAGTATAGTGGGACAGGGGGTCGAGCAGTACTTC	CASSIVGQGVEQYF
TRBV5-6	TRBJ2-2	-	-	TGTGCCAGCAGCTTGGACGTTACGGGAGTCATTTCCGGGGAGCTGTTTTTT	CASSLDVTGVISGELFF
TRBV28	TRBJ2-1	-	TRBD1	TGTGCCAGCAGGTCCTCCGGGACAGGGGGAGGTGAGCAGTTCTTC	CASRSSGTGGGEQFF
TRBV6-5	TRBJ2-7	-	-	TGTGCCAGCAGATGGGGACTCGCCCAACCTAACGAGCAGTACTTC	CASRWGLAQPNEQYF
TRBV10-3	TRBJ2-1	few	-	TGTGCCATCAGTGGGGGCGGGCTCAATGAGCAGTTCTTC	CAISGGGLNEQFF
TRBV5-4	TRBJ1-2	-	-	TGTGCCAGCATACAATTGAACAGCGGCTATGGCTACACCTTC	CASIQLNSGYGYTF
TRBV6-1	TRBJ1-5	-	-	TGTGCCAGCACCCTGAACCAGGGCGGCAATCAGCCCCAGCATTTT	CASTLNQGGNQPQHF
TRBV7-3	TRBJ1-5	-	-	TGTGCCAGCAGCTTACCGGTGGGAGGCGGCAATCAGCCCCAGCATTTT	CASSLPVGGGNQPQHF
TRBV7-3	TRBJ1-1	-	-	TGTGCCAGCAGCTTACAGTGGGGCACTGAAGCTTTCTTT	CASSLQWGTEAFF
TRBV7-9	TRBJ1-1	once	-	TGTGCCAGCAGCCCGCAGGGGACCCCTGAAGCTTTCTTT	CASSPQGTPEAFF
TRBV27	TRBJ1-2	-	TRBD1	TGTGCCAGCAGTTTACAGGGGGACCCTAACTATGGCTACACCTTC	CASSLQGDPNYGYTF
TRBV5-1	TRBJ1-4	-	-	TGCGCCAGCAGCTTGGAGATTGCAACTAATGAAAAACTGTTTTTT	CASSLEIATNEKLFF
TRBV18	TRBJ2-5	-	-	TGTGCCAGCTCAGATCGGGGGAAGGTCCTCGAAGAGACCCAGTACTTC	CASSDRGKVLEETQYF
TRBV5-1	TRBJ2-1	-	TRBD2	TGCGCCAGCAGCTCGGACATTCCGGGACTAGCGGTCTACAATGAGCAGTTCTTC	CASSSDIPGLAVYNEQFF
TRBV11-2	TRBJ1-1	-	-	TGTGCCAGCAGCTTAGAAAGGGGGAACACTGAAGCTTTCTTT	CASSLERGNTEAFF
TRBV14	TRBJ2-5	-	TRBD2	TGTGCCAGCAGTCGACTAGCAGTTTTTAAAGAGACCCAGTACTTC	CASSRLAVFKETQYF
TRBV28	TRBJ1-2	-	TRBD1	TGTGCCAGCACAGGGGGCACCTATGGCTACACCTTC	CASTGGTYGYTF
TRBV2	TRBJ2-1	-	TRBD2	TGTGCCAGCAGTTTGGGAACTAGCGGGAGGGTGGATGAGCAGTTCTTC	CASSLGTSGRVDEQFF
TRBV29-1	TRBJ2-7	-	TRBD2	TGCAGCGTTAGAGAGCGGGAGGGGAACGAGCAGTACTTC	CSVREREGNEQYF
TRBV14	TRBJ2-1	-	TRBD1	TGTGCCAGCAGCCAAGGACAGGGAAGATCTAATGAGCAGTTCTTC	CASSQGQGRSNEQFF
TRBV21-1	TRBJ2-1	-	-	TGTGCCAGCAGCAAAGAGGCGGATGAGCAGTTCTTC	CASSKEADEQFF
TRBV28	TRBJ1-4	-	-	TGTGCCAGCAGTTTTGTGGACAGCGGCGAAAAACTGTTTTTT	CASSFVDSGEKLFF
TRBV6-4	TRBJ1-5	-	-	TGTGCCAGCAGTGACTCCGGGTTGAGCAATCAGCCCCAGCATTTT	CASSDSGLSNQPQHF
TRBV10-3	TRBJ2-4	-	-	TGTGCCATCAGTGAGGGTCCTACCGGAGGCAAAAACATTCAGTACTTC	CAISEGPTGGKNIQYF
TRBV6-5	TRBJ2-7	-	-	TGTGCCAGCAGTTACGTGTCGACAGAAGGGGAGCAGTACTTC	CASSYVSTEGEQYF
TRBV19	TRBJ1-1	-	TRBD1	TGTGCCAGTAGGAAGACAGGGGTCACTGAAGCTTTCTTT	CASRKTGVTEAFF
TRBV10-2	TRBJ1-2	once	-	TGCGCCAGCAGTGAGTCACAGGAGCACTATGGCTACACCTTC	CASSESQEHYGYTF
TRBV19	TRBJ2-5	-	TRBD2	TGTGCCAGTAGTACGTTAGCGGGAGTGGAGACCCAGTACTTC	CASSTLAGVETQYF
TRBV5-5	TRBJ2-6	-	-	TGTGCCAGCAACTTCGCAGGGGACTCTGGGGCCAACGTCCTGACTTTC	CASNFAGDSGANVLTF
TRBV6-6	TRBJ1-1	-	-	TGTGCCAGCAGTACATCGGCCACTGAAGCTTTCTTT	CASSTSATEAFF
TRBV2	TRBJ2-2	-	-	TGTGCCGCCTGGAAGCGCGGGGAGCTGTTTTTT	CAAWKRGELFF
TRBV18	TRBJ2-5	-	-	TGTGCCAGCTCACCCCCCCTGGGGAGCAGGGACCAAGAGACCCAGTACTTC	CASSPPLGSRDQETQYF
TRBV2	TRBJ1-1	-	-	TGTGCCAGCAGTGAAGAGGGGGTGAACACTGAAGCTTTCTTT	CASSEEGVNTEAFF
TRBV23-1	TRBJ1-2	-	TRBD1	TGCGCCAGCAGTCGCACGTCAGGGGGCCACTATGGCTACACCTTC	CASSRTSGGHYGYTF
TRBV5-5	TRBJ1-5	-	-	TGTGCCAGCAGCTTAAACGGTGTTAGCAATCAGCCCCAGCATTTT	CASSLNGVSNQPQHF
TRBV5-1	TRBJ1-1	-	-	TGCGCCAGCAGCTTGGACGGTCGCCAGAACACTGAAGCTTTCTTT	CASSLDGRQNTEAFF
TRBV28	TRBJ2-7	once	-	TGTGCCAGCAGTGTGATGCAGGGGAACGAGCAGTACTTC	CASSVMQGNEQYF
TRBV4-3	TRBJ2-3	-	-	TGCGCCAGCAGCCAAGATTTGGGTGATACGCAGTATTTT	CASSQDLGDTQYF
TRBV19	TRBJ1-5	-	TRBD1	TGTGCCAGTAGTATGGGGGGACAGGGGACGCAGCCCCAGCATTTT	CASSMGGQGTQPQHF
TRBV7-9	TRBJ2-1	once	-	TGTGCCAGCAGCCCCCGTAGTAATGAGCAGTTCTTC	CASSPRSNEQFF
TRBV27	TRBJ2-7	-	-	TGTGCCAGCAGTTTCCGGGCGGGACTCACTTACGAGCAGTACTTC	CASSFRAGLTYEQYF
TRBV16	TRBJ2-3	-	-	TGTGCCAGCAGCCAAGTTGGTAATTGGAGGGATACGCAGTATTTT	CASSQVGNWRDTQYF
TRBV5-1	TRBJ1-3	-	TRBD1	TGCGCCAGCACCCCGGGGACCGGACAGGGGGCAGGGACCATATATTTT	CASTPGTGQGAGTIYF
TRBV28	TRBJ1-2	-	TRBD1	TGTGCCAGCAGTGGAAGGTTGACAGGGAACTATGGCTACACCTTC	CASSGRLTGNYGYTF
TRBV6-6	TRBJ1-2	once	TRBD1	TGTGCCAGCAGCCATGAGACAGGGTTTAACTATGGCTACACCTTC	CASSHETGFNYGYTF
TRBV2	TRBJ1-4	-	-	TGTGCCAGCAGTGAACTTCGGGGTCAGGAAAAACTGTTTTTT	CASSELRGQEKLFF
TRBV19	TRBJ2-1	-	-	TGTGCCAGTAGTATAGGACAAGGGCCCTACAATGAGCAGTTCTTC	CASSIGQGPYNEQFF
TRBV7-3	TRBJ1-1	once	TRBD1	TGTGCCAGCAGCCCCACAGGGGGCATTGAAGCTTTCTTT	CASSPTGGIEAFF
TRBV4-1	TRBJ2-7	-	-	TGCGCCAGCAGCCTCGAGGGGGGGACTGGGGACTCCTACGAGCAGTACTTC	CASSLEGGTGDSYEQYF
TRBV5-6	TRBJ2-1	-	-	TGTGCCAGCTCCTGGAAGCCCTACAATGAGCAGTTCTTC	CASSWKPYNEQFF
TRBV28	TRBJ1-5	-	-	TGTGCCAGCAGTTTATCCGGGGGGAGCAATCAGCCCCAGCATTTT	CASSLSGGSNQPQHF
TRBV28	TRBJ2-5	-	-	TGTGCCAGCTCCCCGCAGAATCAAGAGACCCAGTACTTC	CASSPQNQETQYF
TRBV11-2	TRBJ1-2	-	-	TGTGCCAGCAGCTTTTCGGATTCTAACTATGGCTACACCTTC	CASSFSDSNYGYTF
TRBV7-2	TRBJ2-4	-	TRBD1	TGTGCCAGCAGCTCCCGCTCCGCCACAGGGGTAAACATTCAGTACTTC	CASSSRSATGVNIQYF
TRBV7-6	TRBJ2-7	-	-	TGTGCCAGCAGCTTAAACCAGGGGAACGAGCAGTACTTC	CASSLNQGNEQYF
TRBV19	TRBJ1-1	-	TRBD1	TGTGCCAGTAGTATAGCGGCGGACAGGGAGACTGAAGCTTTCTTT	CASSIAADRETEAFF